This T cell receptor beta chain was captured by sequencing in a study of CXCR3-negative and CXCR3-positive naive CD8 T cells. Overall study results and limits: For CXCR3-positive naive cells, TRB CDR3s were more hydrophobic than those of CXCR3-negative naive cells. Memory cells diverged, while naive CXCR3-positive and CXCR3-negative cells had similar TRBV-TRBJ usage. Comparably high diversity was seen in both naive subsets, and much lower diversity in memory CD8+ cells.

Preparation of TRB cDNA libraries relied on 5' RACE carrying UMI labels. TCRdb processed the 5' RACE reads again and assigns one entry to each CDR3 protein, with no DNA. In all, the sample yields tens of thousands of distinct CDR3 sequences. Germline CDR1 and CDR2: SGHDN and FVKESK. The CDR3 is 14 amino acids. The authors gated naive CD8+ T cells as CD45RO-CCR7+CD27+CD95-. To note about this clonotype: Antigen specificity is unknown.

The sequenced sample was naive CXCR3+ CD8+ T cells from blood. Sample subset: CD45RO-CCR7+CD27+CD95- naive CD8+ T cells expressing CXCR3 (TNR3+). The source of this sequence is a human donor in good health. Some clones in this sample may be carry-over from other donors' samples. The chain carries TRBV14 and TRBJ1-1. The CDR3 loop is CASSSQGRGTEAFF.